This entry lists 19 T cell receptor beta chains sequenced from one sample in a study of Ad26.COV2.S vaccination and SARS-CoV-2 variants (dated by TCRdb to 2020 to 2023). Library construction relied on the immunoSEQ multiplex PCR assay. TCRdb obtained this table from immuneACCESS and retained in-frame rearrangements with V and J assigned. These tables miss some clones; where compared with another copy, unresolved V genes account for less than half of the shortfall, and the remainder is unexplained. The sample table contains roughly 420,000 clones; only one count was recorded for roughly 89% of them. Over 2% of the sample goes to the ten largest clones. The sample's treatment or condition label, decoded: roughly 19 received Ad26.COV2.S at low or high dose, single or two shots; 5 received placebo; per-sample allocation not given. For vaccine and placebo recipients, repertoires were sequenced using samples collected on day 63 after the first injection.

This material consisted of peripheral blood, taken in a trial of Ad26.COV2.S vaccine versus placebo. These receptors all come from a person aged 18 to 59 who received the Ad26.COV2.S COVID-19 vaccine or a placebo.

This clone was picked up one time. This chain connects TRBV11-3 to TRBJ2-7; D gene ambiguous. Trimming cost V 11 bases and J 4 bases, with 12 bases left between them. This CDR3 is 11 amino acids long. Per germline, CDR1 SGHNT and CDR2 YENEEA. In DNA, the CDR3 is TGTGCCCCACCCCCCCTGTACGAGCAGTACGTC. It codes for CAPPPLYEQYV.

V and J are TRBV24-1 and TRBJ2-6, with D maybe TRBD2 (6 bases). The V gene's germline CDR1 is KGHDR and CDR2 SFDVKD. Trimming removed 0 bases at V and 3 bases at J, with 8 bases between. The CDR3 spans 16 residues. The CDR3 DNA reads TGTGCCACCAGTGATTTGGGGGGAGGTGGGGCCAACGTCCTGACTTTC. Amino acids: CATSDLGGGGANVLTF.

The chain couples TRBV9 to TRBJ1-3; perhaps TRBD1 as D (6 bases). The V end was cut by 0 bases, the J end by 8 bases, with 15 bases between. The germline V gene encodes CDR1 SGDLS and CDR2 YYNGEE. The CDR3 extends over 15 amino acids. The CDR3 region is CASSVDGTSTDTIYF. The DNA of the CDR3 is TGTGCCAGCAGCGTAGACGGGACATCAACGGACACCATATATTTT.

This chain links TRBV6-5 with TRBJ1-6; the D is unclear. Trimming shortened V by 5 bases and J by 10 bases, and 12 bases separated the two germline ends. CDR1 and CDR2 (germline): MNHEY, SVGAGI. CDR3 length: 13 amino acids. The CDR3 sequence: CASSQRTESPLHF. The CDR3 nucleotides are TGTGCCAGCAGTCAAAGGACCGAGTCACCCCTCCACTTT.

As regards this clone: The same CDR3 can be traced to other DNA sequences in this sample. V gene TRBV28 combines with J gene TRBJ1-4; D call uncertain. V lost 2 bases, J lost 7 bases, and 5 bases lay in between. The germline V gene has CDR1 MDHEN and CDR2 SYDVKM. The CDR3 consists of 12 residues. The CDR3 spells CASSLSGEKLFF. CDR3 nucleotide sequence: TGTGCCAGCAGTTTAAGCGGTGAAAAACTGTTTTTT.

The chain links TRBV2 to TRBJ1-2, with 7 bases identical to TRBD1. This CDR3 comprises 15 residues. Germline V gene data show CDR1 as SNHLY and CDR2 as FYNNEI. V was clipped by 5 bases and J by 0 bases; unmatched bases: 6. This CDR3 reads CASSSTGEANYGYTF. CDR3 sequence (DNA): TGTGCCAGCAGTTCCACAGGGGAAGCTAACTATGGCTACACCTTC.

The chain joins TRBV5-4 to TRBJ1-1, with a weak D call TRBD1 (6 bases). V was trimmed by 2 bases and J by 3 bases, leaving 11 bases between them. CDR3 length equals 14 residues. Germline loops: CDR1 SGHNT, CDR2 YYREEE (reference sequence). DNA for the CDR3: TGTGCCAGCAGCTTACAGGGTCCCGACACTGAAGCTTTCTTT. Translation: CASSLQGPDTEAFF.

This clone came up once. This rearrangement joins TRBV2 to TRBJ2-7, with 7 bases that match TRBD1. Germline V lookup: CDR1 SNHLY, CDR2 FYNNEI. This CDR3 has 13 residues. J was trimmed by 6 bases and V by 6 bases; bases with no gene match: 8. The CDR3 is CASRPTGSSEQYV. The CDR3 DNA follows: TGTGCCAGCAGGCCGACAGGGAGTAGCGAGCAGTACGTC.

The CDR3 coding sequence is TGTGCCAGTAGTATTGTGGGTTACAATGAGCAGTTCTTC. It yields the protein CASSIVGYNEQFF. The V call is TRBV19, the J call TRBJ2-1; no firm D call. Trimming removed 3 bases at V and 4 bases at J, with 7 bases between. The CDR3 contains 13 residues. Per germline, CDR1 LNHDA and CDR2 SQIVND (reference sequence).

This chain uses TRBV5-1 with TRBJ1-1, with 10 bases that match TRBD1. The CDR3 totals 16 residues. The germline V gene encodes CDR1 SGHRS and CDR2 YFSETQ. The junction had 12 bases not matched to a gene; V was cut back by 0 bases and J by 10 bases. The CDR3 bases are TGCGCCAGCAGCTTGGCCGGGGACAGGGGTCCGAGTCTAGCTTTCTTT. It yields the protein CASSLAGDRGPSLAFF.

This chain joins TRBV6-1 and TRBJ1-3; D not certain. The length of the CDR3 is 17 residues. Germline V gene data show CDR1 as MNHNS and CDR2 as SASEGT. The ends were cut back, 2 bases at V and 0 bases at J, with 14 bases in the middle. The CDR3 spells CASSEIFAGFSGNTIYF. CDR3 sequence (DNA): TGTGCCAGCAGTGAAATCTTCGCGGGTTTCTCTGGAAACACCATATATTTT.

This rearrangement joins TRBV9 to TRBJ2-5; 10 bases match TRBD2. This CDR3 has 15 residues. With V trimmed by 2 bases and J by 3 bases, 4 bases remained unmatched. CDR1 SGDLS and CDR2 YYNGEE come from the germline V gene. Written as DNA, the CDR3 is TGTGCCAGCAGCGTGAGGCTAGCGGGAGAAGAGACCCAGTACTTC. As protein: CASSVRLAGEETQYF.

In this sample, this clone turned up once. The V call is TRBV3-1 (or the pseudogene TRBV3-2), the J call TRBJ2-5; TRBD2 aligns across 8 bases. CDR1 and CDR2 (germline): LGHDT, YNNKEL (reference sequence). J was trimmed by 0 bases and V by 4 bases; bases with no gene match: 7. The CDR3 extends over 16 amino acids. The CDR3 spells CASSRRGGGYQETQYF. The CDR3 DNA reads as TGTGCCAGCAGCCGACGGGGGGGAGGGTACCAAGAGACCCAGTACTTC.

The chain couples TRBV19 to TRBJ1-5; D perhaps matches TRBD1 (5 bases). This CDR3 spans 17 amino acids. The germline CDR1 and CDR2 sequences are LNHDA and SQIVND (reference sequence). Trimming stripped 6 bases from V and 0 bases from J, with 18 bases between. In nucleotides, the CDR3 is TGTGCCAGTAGAAGTCGGGCAGGGTCCAATAGCAATCAGCCCCAGCATTTT. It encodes CASRSRAGSNSNQPQHF.

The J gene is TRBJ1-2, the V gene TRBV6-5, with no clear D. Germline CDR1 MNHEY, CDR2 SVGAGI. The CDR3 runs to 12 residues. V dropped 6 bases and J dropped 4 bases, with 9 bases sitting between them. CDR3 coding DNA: TGTGCCAGCAGGAAGTCGGTCTATGGCTACACCTTC. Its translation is CASRKSVYGYTF.

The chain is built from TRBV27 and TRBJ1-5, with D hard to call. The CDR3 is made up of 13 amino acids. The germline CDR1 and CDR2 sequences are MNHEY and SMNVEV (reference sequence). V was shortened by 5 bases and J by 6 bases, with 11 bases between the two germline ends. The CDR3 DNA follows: TGTGCCAGCAGTAAACTGGGGAGTCAGCCCCAGCATTTT. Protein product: CASSKLGSQPQHF.

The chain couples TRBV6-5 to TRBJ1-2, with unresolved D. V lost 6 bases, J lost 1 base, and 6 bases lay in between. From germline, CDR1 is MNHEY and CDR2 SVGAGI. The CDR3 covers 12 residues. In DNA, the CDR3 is TGTGCCAGCAGAGGCAGTAACTATGGCTACACCTTC. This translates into CASRGSNYGYTF.

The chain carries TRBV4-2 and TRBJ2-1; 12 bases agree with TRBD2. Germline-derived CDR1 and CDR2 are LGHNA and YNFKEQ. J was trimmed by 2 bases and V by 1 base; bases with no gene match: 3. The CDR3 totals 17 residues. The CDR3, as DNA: TGTGCCAGCAGCCAAGGTCGGACTAGCGGGACCTACAATGAGCAGTTCTTC. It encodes CASSQGRTSGTYNEQFF.

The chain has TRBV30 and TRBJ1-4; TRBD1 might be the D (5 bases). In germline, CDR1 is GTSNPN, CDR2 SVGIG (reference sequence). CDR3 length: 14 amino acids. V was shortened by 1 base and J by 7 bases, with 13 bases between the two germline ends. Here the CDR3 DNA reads TGTGCCTGGAGTGCTCGACAGTTACCTGAAAAACTGTTTTTT. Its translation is CAWSARQLPEKLFF.